Shown below are 19 T cell receptor beta chains from a single sample sequenced in a study of beta chain features in type 1 diabetes. The study reverse transcribed the entire isolated RNA, so it sequenced expressed TCRB transcripts. Clones were sequenced by immunoSEQ multiplex PCR, and TCRdb holds only the in-frame ones, with some missing. The sample shows almost 250,000 clones, over 12% of them seen only once. Material for sequencing was naive CD4+ T cells from blood. The receptor set was obtained from a woman in her thirties or forties in good health.

The V gene is TRBV25-1, the J gene TRBJ1-2, with D unclear. CDR1 is MGHDK and CDR2 is SYGVNS in the germline V gene. This CDR3 has 14 residues. V lost 4 bases to trimming and J lost 4 bases, with 13 bases between them. CDR3 protein: CASSALGRTYGYTF. In nucleotides, the CDR3 is TGTGCCAGCAGTGCACTAGGACGGACCTATGGCTACACCTTC.

The rearrangement joins TRBV5-1 to TRBJ1-4, with D possibly matching TRBD1 (6 bases). V was trimmed by 4 bases and J by 8 bases, leaving 15 bases between them. Per germline, CDR1 SGHRS and CDR2 YFSETQ. The CDR3 runs 14 residues. Here the CDR3 reads CASSEGGAGEKLFF. The DNA for the CDR3 is TGCGCCAGCAGCGAGGGGGGGGCTGGGGAAAAACTGTTTTTT.

The V gene is TRBV9, the J gene TRBJ1-1, with 10 bases that match TRBD1. The CDR3 is made up of 12 amino acids. V shed 5 bases and J 7 bases; nucleotides not matched to a gene: 2. CDR1 is SGDLS and CDR2 is YYNGEE in the germline V gene. DNA of the CDR3: TGTGCCAGCAGTCGGACAGGGGGTGAAGCTTTCTTT. This codes for CASSRTGGEAFF.

The chain is built from TRBV7-9 and TRBJ1-1; D ambiguous. V lost 1 base and J 6 bases, leaving 6 bases between the germline ends. The CDR3 runs 12 residues. Germline assignment: CDR1 SEHNR and CDR2 FQNEAQ (reference sequence). CDR3 sequence (DNA): TGTGCCAGCAGCTTAGTATCCCCTGAAGCTTTCTTT. Its translation is CASSLVSPEAFF.

The rearrangement uses TRBV2 and TRBJ1-5, with TRBD1 identical over 7 bases. This CDR3 is built from 15 residues. Germline CDR1 reads SNHLY; CDR2 reads FYNNEI. Trimming cost V 8 bases and J 4 bases; bases outside gene matches: 11. Written as DNA, the CDR3 is TGTGCCAGCGGGGGGCGACAGGGAGGAAATCAGCCCCAGCATTTT. Translated: CASGGRQGGNQPQHF.

This sequence joins TRBV2 and TRBJ2-7; 8 nucleotides align to TRBD1. The CDR3 contains 14 residues. Germline V gene sequence: CDR1 SNHLY, CDR2 FYNNEI. V lost 2 bases, J lost 3 bases, and 3 bases stayed unmatched. CDR3 in DNA: TGTGCCAGCAGTGAACTGGACAGGGACTACGAGCAGTACTTC. Encoded protein: CASSELDRDYEQYF.

This clone was detected only a few times. V is TRBV7-9 and J is TRBJ2-2; TRBD1 aligns across 11 bases. Trimming at V came to 5 bases and at J to 4 bases, leaving 12 bases not matched to a gene. Germline V lookup: CDR1 SEHNR, CDR2 FQNEAQ (reference sequence). This CDR3 comprises 18 residues. CDR3 DNA: TGTGCCAGCAGCCAAACACCGGGACAGGGGGAGAGCACCGGGGAGCTGTTTTTT. This gives the protein CASSQTPGQGESTGELFF.

Only a few counts were recorded for this clone. The chain is built from TRBV10-3 and TRBJ1-2, with TRBD1 identical over 8 bases. V lost 4 bases, J lost 4 bases, and 5 bases stayed unmatched. The CDR3 consists of 14 residues. CDR1 and CDR2 from the germline V gene are ENHRY and SYGVKD. CDR3 DNA: TGTGCCATCAGTGCGACTCAGGGGGCCTATGGCTACACCTTC. Translated: CAISATQGAYGYTF.

V and J are TRBV10-2 and TRBJ2-1; tentative D call: TRBD2 (6 bases). The CDR3 runs 14 residues. Germline values: CDR1 WSHSY, CDR2 SAAADI. V gave up 3 bases and J gave up 7 bases, with 13 bases separating them. The chain's CDR3 is CASSDYGGGNEQFF. The CDR3 bases are TGCGCCAGCAGTGATTACGGGGGAGGTAATGAGCAGTTCTTC.

The J gene is TRBJ2-1, the V gene TRBV5-8, with 8 bases identical to TRBD2. The CDR3 loop spans 15 amino acids. Germline V gene sequence: CDR1 SGHTS, CDR2 YDEGEE. V shed 2 bases, J shed 4 bases, and the junction held 5 bases outside the gene matches. The CDR3 region has the DNA TGTGCCAGCAGCTTAGCGGGGGCCGGATACAATGAGCAGTTCTTC. Amino acids: CASSLAGAGYNEQFF.

V and J are TRBV5-8 and TRBJ2-7; tentative D call: TRBD1 (5 bases). This CDR3 is built from 13 residues. The V end was cut by 4 bases, the J end by 10 bases, with 18 bases between. Germline lookup yields CDR1 SGHTS and CDR2 YDEGEE. The CDR3 DNA reads TGTGCCAGCAGCAGAAAGACAGCCGGTCCCCAGTACTTC. Translation: CASSRKTAGPQYF.

This chain links TRBV6-6 with TRBJ2-5; TRBD1 aligns across 7 bases. The CDR3 is 13 amino acids. CDR1 is MNHNY, CDR2 SVGAGI, per germline (reference sequence). Trimming at V came to 7 bases and at J to 1 base, leaving 3 bases not matched to a gene. CDR3 sequence (DNA): TGTGCCAGCAAACGGGACAGCCAAGAGACCCAGTACTTC. It codes for CASKRDSQETQYF.

The J gene is TRBJ1-1, the V gene TRBV13; perhaps TRBD1 as D (5 bases). The germline gives CDR1 PRHDT, CDR2 FYEKMQ (reference sequence). Trimming removed 3 bases at V and 9 bases at J, with 14 bases between. CDR3 length equals 13 residues. CDR3 in amino acids: CASSLGGEPKAFF. The CDR3 DNA reads TGTGCCAGCAGCTTGGGAGGGGAACCCAAAGCTTTCTTT.

This clone was recorded a few times. The genes are TRBV6-6 and TRBJ1-5, with D possibly being TRBD1 (6 bases). Germline V gives CDR1 MNHNY, CDR2 SVGAGI (reference sequence). The CDR3 is made up of 13 amino acids. Trimming took 6 bases from V and 4 from J, leaving 10 bases between them. In DNA, the CDR3 is TGTGCCAGCAGCCAGCAGGGGAATCAGCCCCAGCATTTT. This encodes CASSQQGNQPQHF.

V gene TRBV5-1 combines with J gene TRBJ1-4; perhaps TRBD1 as D (5 bases). V lost 0 bases and J 4 bases, leaving 13 bases between the germline ends. This CDR3 has 16 amino acids. Germline values: CDR1 SGHRS, CDR2 YFSETQ. The CDR3, as DNA: TGCGCCAGCAGCTTGGATTTCACAGGTCATAATGAAAAACTGTTTTTT. Its protein is CASSLDFTGHNEKLFF.

This clone was seen a few times. V gene TRBV11-2 combines with J gene TRBJ1-4, with TRBD1 matching over 11 bases. The CDR3 length is 19 residues. Germline trimming cut 2 bases from V and 3 bases from J; bases unmatched to any gene: 11. The germline CDR1 and CDR2 sequences are SGHAT and FQNNGV. This CDR3 is CASSLKAGTGGFANEKLFF. CDR3 DNA: TGTGCCAGCAGCTTAAAAGCCGGGACAGGGGGTTTTGCTAATGAAAAACTGTTTTTT.

This clone came up a few times. The V call is TRBV5-6, the J call TRBJ2-2; 10 bases map to TRBD2. CDR3 length equals 15 residues. V lost 0 bases and J lost 5; bases outside the gene matches: 1. Germline V lookup: CDR1 SGHDT, CDR2 YYEEEE. CDR3 DNA sequence: TGTGCCAGCAGCTTGGTAGCGGGGGGTACCGGGGAGCTGTTTTTT. It yields the protein CASSLVAGGTGELFF.

This clone appeared once. This chain connects TRBV28 to TRBJ1-2; D is perhaps TRBD1 (5 bases). Germline V gene lookup returns CDR1 MDHEN and CDR2 SYDVKM. V dropped 7 bases and J dropped 3 bases, with 12 bases sitting between them. The CDR3 has 13 amino acids. The CDR3: CASTWGTDYGYTF. The DNA for the CDR3 is TGTGCCAGCACTTGGGGGACTGACTATGGCTACACCTTC.

The genes are TRBV2 and TRBJ2-1; D might be TRBD2 (5 bases). CDR1 and CDR2 (germline): SNHLY, FYNNEI. Trimming took off 9 bases at V and 8 bases at J, with 17 bases between the two ends. CDR3 length: 13 residues. CDR3: CARKPLARDEQFF. In DNA form, the CDR3 reads TGTGCCAGGAAACCGCTAGCTCGGGATGAGCAGTTCTTC.